A single sample is the source of the 21 T cell receptor beta chains below, sequenced in a study of cytomegalovirus exposure and HLA in healthy donors. PCR involved 60 Vbeta and 13 Jbeta primers. Generated by immunoSEQ multiplex PCR, the TCRdb table keeps only in-frame clones and is missing some. The profile shows 100,000 to 150,000 clones, 75% to 90% of them singletons. The sequencing input was PBMCs. Every receptor here comes from a woman between 40 and 50 years old in good health and CMV-seropositive.

The genes are TRBV19 and TRBJ2-7; no clear D gene. Germline CDR1 is LNHDA and CDR2 is SQIVND (reference sequence). The V end was cut by 7 bases, the J end by 0 bases, with 13 bases between. The CDR3 is 14 amino acids. CDR3 in DNA: TGTGCCAGTAAGCAGGCCCGCTTCTCCTACGAGCAGTACTTC. It is translated as CASKQARFSYEQYF.

The V call is TRBV7-8, the J call TRBJ2-7; 9 nucleotides match TRBD1. CDR1 SGHVS and CDR2 FQNEAQ come from the germline V gene. The CDR3 contains 15 residues. V shed 6 bases, J shed 0 bases, and the junction held 6 bases outside the gene matches. Written as DNA, the CDR3 is TGTGCCAGCAGGCCCGGGACAGGGAGCTCCTACGAGCAGTACTTC. Its translation is CASRPGTGSSYEQYF.

This chain joins TRBV28 and TRBJ1-2; 8 bases are a match to TRBD1. The V gene's germline CDR1 is MDHEN and CDR2 SYDVKM. This CDR3 is built from 12 residues. The trim removed 5 bases at V and 8 bases at J, leaving 4 bases unmatched. The CDR3 nucleotides read TGTGCCAGCAGTGGCAGGGGGCGGGGCTACACCTTC. Its protein is CASSGRGRGYTF.

In its sample, this clone was seen a few times. The genes are TRBV18 and TRBJ1-1, with D perhaps TRBD1 (6 bases). Trimming removed 2 bases at V and 0 bases at J, with 10 bases between. Germline-derived CDR1 and CDR2 are KGHSH and LQKENI. The length of the CDR3 is 15 residues. The CDR3 DNA reads as TGTGCCAGCTCACCATCGACAGGCATGAACACTGAAGCTTTCTTT. Protein product: CASSPSTGMNTEAFF.

This chain joins TRBV19 and TRBJ2-5; D remains unclear. The CDR3 sequence is 16 residues long. Per germline, CDR1 LNHDA and CDR2 SQIVND (reference sequence). Between the trimmed V and J ends, which lost 5 bases and 2 bases, there was a span of 18 bases. The CDR3 is CASSPRFGRIQETQYF. In nucleotides, the CDR3 is TGTGCCAGTAGTCCCCGCTTCGGCAGGATTCAAGAGACCCAGTACTTC.

This clone was counted a few times. The chain uses TRBV12-5 and TRBJ2-4; TRBD1 agrees at 7 bases. CDR3 size: 16 residues. V shed 5 bases, J shed 0 bases, and the junction held 7 bases outside the gene matches. Germline CDR1 reads LGHNT; CDR2 reads FRNRAP. The CDR3 sequence: CASGTEGQLAKNIQYF. CDR3 coding DNA: TGTGCTAGTGGTACCGAGGGACAGCTAGCCAAAAACATTCAGTACTTC.

This clone was counted once. This chain links TRBV5-1 with TRBJ2-7; possible D gene TRBD2, 5 bases. CDR3 length: 17 residues. Germline V gene lookup returns CDR1 SGHRS and CDR2 YFSETQ. The ends were cut back, 4 bases at V and 2 bases at J, with 22 bases in the middle. CDR3 sequence (DNA): TGCGCCAGCAGCCTCACGGGGATGAGGGAAAGGGCCTACGAGCAGTACTTC. It is translated as CASSLTGMRERAYEQYF. The full variable domain, in which reference TRBV5-1 and TRBJ2-7 provide the parts outside the CDR3, is KAGVTQTPRYLIKTRGQQVTLSCSPISGHRSVSWYQQTPGQGLQFLFEYFSETQRNKGNFPGRFSGRQFSNSRSEMNVSTLELGDSALYLCASSLTGMRERAYEQYFGPGTRLTVT.

For this clone: The sample carries other DNA sequences with the same CDR3. The chain combines TRBV7-9 with TRBJ1-2; 8 bases match TRBD1. The CDR3 runs to 15 residues. Trimming at V came to 5 bases and at J to 0 bases, leaving 5 bases not matched to a gene. Germline V lookup: CDR1 SEHNR, CDR2 FQNEAQ (reference sequence). CDR3 sequence: CASSPRDRPNYGYTF. CDR3 sequence (DNA): TGTGCCAGCAGCCCCCGGGACAGGCCTAACTATGGCTACACCTTC.

The CDR3 sequence: CASSETPGLYTGELFF. The CDR3 nucleotides read TGTGCCAGCAGCGAAACTCCAGGGTTGTACACCGGGGAGCTGTTTTTT. This sequence joins TRBV7-3 and TRBJ2-2; D is possibly TRBD1 (5 bases). V was clipped by 5 bases and J by 3 bases, with 16 bases between them. The CDR3 loop spans 16 amino acids. Germline V gene sequence: CDR1 SGHTA, CDR2 FQGTGA.

The rearrangement joins TRBV30 to TRBJ1-1; D call uncertain. This CDR3 comprises 12 residues. Germline CDR1 and CDR2: GTSNPN and SVGIG (reference sequence). V shed 3 bases and J shed 0 bases, with 5 bases lying between them. CDR3 loop: CAWSNVNTEAFF. CDR3 DNA: TGTGCCTGGAGCAATGTGAACACTGAAGCTTTCTTT.

The chain combines TRBV30 with TRBJ2-3, with TRBD2 matching 7 bases. Germline V gene lookup returns CDR1 GTSNPN and CDR2 SVGIG (reference sequence). The CDR3 loop spans 15 amino acids. V shed 2 bases and J 0 bases; nucleotides not matched to a gene: 5. The CDR3 reads CAWSPTSVSTDTQYF. The CDR3 DNA is TGTGCCTGGAGTCCTACTAGCGTCAGCACAGATACGCAGTATTTT.

This chain links TRBV15 with TRBJ2-7; D might be TRBD1 (6 bases). Trimming took off 3 bases at V and 2 bases at J, with 20 bases between the two ends. Germline CDR1 is LNHNV and CDR2 is YYDKDF (reference sequence). CDR3 length: 17 residues. The CDR3 nucleotides are TGTGCCACCAGCAGCTCCCGGACAGATTTTGCCACCTACGAGCAGTACTTC. Translating gives CATSSSRTDFATYEQYF.

The CDR3 region has the DNA TGTGCCAGCAGCTTGAAAGTAGCGGGGGAAGCTTTCTTT. Its protein is CASSLKVAGEAFF. This rearrangement joins TRBV5-6 to TRBJ1-1; unclear D gene. CDR3 length equals 13 residues. Germline loops: CDR1 SGHDT, CDR2 YYEEEE. Deletions cut 1 base from V and 8 bases from J, with 12 bases between. Full variable domain (missing parts from reference TRBV5-6 and TRBJ1-1): DAGVTQSPTHLIKTRGQQVTLRCSPKSGHDTVSWYQQALGQGPQFIFQYYEEEERQRGNFPDRFSGHQFPNYSSELNVNALLLGDSALYLCASSLKVAGEAFFGQGTRLTVV.

In the case of this clone: The sample carries other DNA sequences with the same CDR3. This chain connects TRBV27 to TRBJ2-1, with D unclear. V was pared by 5 bases and J by 4 bases, with 3 bases between. The CDR3 extends over 11 amino acids. CDR1 and CDR2 (germline): MNHEY, SMNVEV (reference sequence). The CDR3 region is CASSLYNEQFF. As DNA, the CDR3 is TGTGCCAGCAGTCTATACAATGAGCAGTTCTTC.

The rearrangement links TRBV6-6 to TRBJ2-7, with D possibly matching TRBD2 (6 bases). Germline-derived CDR1 and CDR2 are MNHNY and SVGAGI (reference sequence). V was clipped by 7 bases and J by 3 bases, with 10 bases between them. This CDR3 has 12 residues. CDR3 DNA sequence: TGTGCCAGCACCCGGGGGAGCTACGAGCAGTACTTC. It encodes CASTRGSYEQYF.

The V and J genes are TRBV13 and TRBJ2-7; 9 bases map to TRBD1. The length of the CDR3 is 14 residues. Germline values: CDR1 PRHDT, CDR2 FYEKMQ (reference sequence). V was clipped by 0 bases and J by 3 bases; unmatched bases: 0. In DNA, the CDR3 is TGTGCCAGCAGCTTAGGGGACAGGGGCTACGAGCAGTACTTC. Its protein product is CASSLGDRGYEQYF.

This chain links TRBV6-5 with TRBJ2-7; 10 bases fit TRBD2. CDR3 length equals 16 residues. Losses at the gene ends were 3 bases for V and 2 bases for J; bases not matched to a gene: 7. The germline CDR1 and CDR2 sequences are MNHEY and SVGAGI. CDR3 bases: TGTGCCAGCAGTTATTCATCTAGCGGGAGAGCCTACGAGCAGTACTTC. Residues: CASSYSSSGRAYEQYF.

The chain combines TRBV5-1 with TRBJ2-1, with 15 nucleotides matching TRBD2. The CDR3 runs 20 residues. Germline CDR1 SGHRS, CDR2 YFSETQ. The junction had 18 bases not matched to a gene; V was cut back by 6 bases and J by 5 bases. The CDR3 reads CASTGPGGLAGGLTNNEQFF. DNA of the CDR3: TGCGCCAGCACCGGACCTGGGGGACTAGCGGGGGGCCTCACAAACAATGAGCAGTTCTTC.

The chain joins TRBV19 to TRBJ1-3; D gene ambiguous. This CDR3 is built from 15 residues. V dropped 7 bases and J dropped 1 base, with 14 bases sitting between them. CDR1 LNHDA and CDR2 SQIVND come from the germline V gene (reference sequence). CDR3 coding DNA: TGTGCCAGTACCAACTACCGGGGATCTGGAAACACCATATATTTT. As protein: CASTNYRGSGNTIYF.

V is TRBV18 and J is TRBJ1-3, with D perhaps matching TRBD1 (6 bases). Trimming cost V 5 bases and J 3 bases, with 14 bases left between them. The CDR3 is made up of 15 amino acids. Germline V lookup: CDR1 KGHSH, CDR2 LQKENI. The DNA of the CDR3 is TGTGCCAGCTCAATGAACAGGGTCAATGGAAACACCATATATTTT. Translation gives CASSMNRVNGNTIYF.

The CDR3 coding sequence is TGTGCCAGCAGCTTAGATTTAGGGGGGGATTATCAGCCCCAGCATTTT. Amino acids: CASSLDLGGDYQPQHF. The chain employs TRBV7-8 and TRBJ1-5, with D perhaps matching TRBD1 (6 bases). Germline V gene lookup returns CDR1 SGHVS and CDR2 FQNEAQ. Trimming removed 1 base at V and 5 bases at J, with 15 bases between. This CDR3 has 16 residues.